Listed here are 24 T cell receptor beta chains from one sample, sequenced in a study of blood T cell repertoires in COVID-19 (dated by TCRdb to the early 2020s). Receptor libraries were prepared by the immunoSEQ multiplex PCR assay. TCRdb re-hosts the immuneACCESS table, in-frame sequences only. Its copies lack some clones; in the studies checked, an unresolved V gene accounts for under half of them, and the cause for the rest is not known. The sample records roughly 230,000 clones, 65% to 90% of which are singletons. The ten largest clones add up to 7.4% of the sample. What was sequenced was peripheral blood. All receptors come from a woman in her 50s with acute or convalescent COVID-19.

This chain's CDR3 is CATSPSGNQPQHF. DNA of the CDR3: TGTGCCACCAGTCCGAGCGGCAATCAGCCCCAGCATTTT. The chain couples TRBV24-1 to TRBJ1-5; the D is unclear. The CDR3 is made up of 13 amino acids. Germline V CDR1 and CDR2: KGHDR, SFDVKD. V shed 6 bases and J shed 2 bases, with 7 bases lying between them.

The chain links TRBV5-1 to TRBJ2-3, with 8 nucleotides matching TRBD2. With 0 bases clipped from V and 4 bases from J, the junction kept 4 bases outside the gene matches. CDR1 and CDR2 from the germline V gene are SGHRS and YFSETQ. This CDR3 is 15 amino acids long. This CDR3 reads CASSLAGLEADTQYF. For the CDR3, the DNA is TGCGCCAGCAGCTTGGCGGGACTAGAGGCAGATACGCAGTATTTT. Filled out from reference TRBV5-1 and TRBJ2-3, the complete variable domain reads KAGVTQTPRYLIKTRGQQVTLSCSPISGHRSVSWYQQTPGQGLQFLFEYFSETQRNKGNFPGRFSGRQFSNSRSEMNVSTLELGDSALYLCASSLAGLEADTQYFGPGTRLTVL.

This rearrangement joins TRBV7-9 to TRBJ1-4, with a tentative D call TRBD1 (6 bases). The CDR3 has 16 amino acids. The V and J ends lost 3 bases and 4 bases respectively, with 15 bases between them. CDR1 is SEHNR and CDR2 is FQNEAQ in the germline V gene (reference sequence). The CDR3, as DNA: TGTGCCAGCAGCTTGGGACCGACAGGTTTTAATGAAAAACTGTTTTTT. Protein: CASSLGPTGFNEKLFF.

The chain carries TRBV6-5 and TRBJ2-6; 7 bases line up with TRBD1. V lost 7 bases and J lost 0; bases outside the gene matches: 3. In germline, CDR1 is MNHEY, CDR2 SVGAGI. The CDR3 extends over 15 amino acids. The DNA of the CDR3 is TGTGCCAGCAACAACAGGGGCTCTGGGGCCAACGTCCTGACTTTC. This translates into CASNNRGSGANVLTF.

This clone was counted a few times. The chain links TRBV28 to TRBJ1-6, with D unclear. CDR3 length equals 15 residues. Germline V CDR1 and CDR2: MDHEN, SYDVKM. V gave up 8 bases and J gave up 7 bases, with 18 bases separating them. As DNA, the CDR3 is TGTGCCAGCCGAGAGCACCGGGGAACCAATTCACCCCTCCACTTT. Protein product: CASREHRGTNSPLHF.

The J gene is TRBJ2-7, the V gene TRBV5-6, with 8 bases lining up with TRBD1. CDR1 is SGHDT, CDR2 YYEEEE, per germline. J was trimmed by 2 bases and V by 2 bases; bases with no gene match: 3. There are 14 residues in the CDR3. CDR3 bases: TGTGCCAGCAGCTTTCCACAGGGGGCCTACGAGCAGTACTTC. This sequence encodes CASSFPQGAYEQYF.

The chain recombines TRBV3-1 (or the pseudogene TRBV3-2) with TRBJ2-4; D possibly corresponds to TRBD2 (6 bases). The CDR3 runs 13 residues. The germline V gene encodes CDR1 LGHDT and CDR2 YNNKEL (reference sequence). The V end was cut by 0 bases, the J end by 9 bases, with 9 bases between. The CDR3 is CASSQDWRGIQYF. CDR3 DNA: TGTGCCAGCAGCCAAGATTGGCGGGGCATTCAGTACTTC.

Only a few counts were recorded for this clone. This rearrangement joins TRBV7-9 to TRBJ1-2, with D maybe TRBD1 (5 bases). The CDR3 runs to 14 residues. CDR1 and CDR2 from the germline V gene are SEHNR and FQNEAQ (reference sequence). V lost 2 bases, J lost 3 bases, and 10 bases lay in between. CDR3 sequence (DNA): TGTGCCAGCAGCTTACAAGGGGCTGACTATGGCTACACCTTC. This codes for CASSLQGADYGYTF.

This clone was counted between two and nine times. This sequence joins TRBV4-1 and TRBJ1-6; D gene ambiguous. V was shortened by 3 bases and J by 5 bases, with 11 bases between the two germline ends. CDR3 length equals 15 residues. Germline CDR1 is MGHRA and CDR2 is YSYEKL. The CDR3 bases are TGCGCCAGCAGCCAGGCAGATGCCAATAATTCACCCCTCCACTTT. This codes for CASSQADANNSPLHF.

The chain uses TRBV28 and TRBJ2-7; 7 nucleotides line up with TRBD2. After removal of 3 bases from V and 3 bases from J, the junction contained 5 bases not matched to a gene. The CDR3 has 14 amino acids. The germline V gene has CDR1 MDHEN and CDR2 SYDVKM. Here the CDR3 DNA reads TGTGCCAGCAGTTTGTCGGGAGGAATCTACGAGCAGTACTTC. This gives the protein CASSLSGGIYEQYF.

The rearrangement uses TRBV19 and TRBJ2-5; a weak D match, TRBD2 (6 bases). The length of the CDR3 is 15 residues. The V and J ends lost 5 bases and 5 bases respectively, with 18 bases between them. CDR1 is LNHDA and CDR2 is SQIVND in the germline V gene (reference sequence). CDR3 in amino acids: CASSPPGRGTETQYF. The CDR3 DNA reads TGTGCCAGTAGTCCTCCGGGACGGGGGACGGAGACCCAGTACTTC.

The table lists this clone with a count of one. The rearrangement joins TRBV10-3 to TRBJ2-1, with TRBD2 matching 9 bases. CDR3 size: 15 residues. Germline trimming cut 3 bases from V and 3 bases from J; bases unmatched to any gene: 3. The V gene's germline CDR1 is ENHRY and CDR2 SYGVKD. CDR3 in amino acids: CAISETAGGYNEQFF. In DNA, the CDR3 is TGTGCCATCAGTGAAACAGCGGGGGGCTACAATGAGCAGTTCTTC.

About this clone: Other DNA sequences of this sample code for an identical CDR3. This chain joins TRBV18 and TRBJ2-3; a weak D match, TRBD2 (6 bases). V dropped 3 bases and J dropped 1 base, with 8 bases sitting between them. Germline V gene data show CDR1 as KGHSH and CDR2 as LQKENI. The CDR3 is 14 residues long. As DNA, the CDR3 is TGTGCCAGCTCACCGGGCGGGGGCACAGATACGCAGTATTTT. It is translated as CASSPGGGTDTQYF.

This chain uses TRBV5-1 with TRBJ2-2, with 8 bases aligning to TRBD1. V dropped 4 bases and J dropped 5; count of bases not matched to a gene: 7. The length of the CDR3 is 15 residues. CDR1 SGHRS and CDR2 YFSETQ come from the germline V gene. CDR3 nucleotides: TGCGCCAGCAGCCTTCAGACAGGGGAGACCGGGGAGCTGTTTTTT. Translating gives CASSLQTGETGELFF.

This chain uses TRBV27 with TRBJ2-3, with D possibly matching TRBD2 (6 bases). Trimming stripped 3 bases from V and 0 bases from J, with 10 bases between. Germline lookup yields CDR1 MNHEY and CDR2 SMNVEV (reference sequence). The CDR3 totals 15 residues. This CDR3 is CASSFGRGSTDTQYF. Here the CDR3 DNA reads TGTGCCAGCAGTTTTGGCCGGGGGAGCACAGATACGCAGTATTTT.

The J gene is TRBJ1-1, the V gene TRBV2; D is uncertain. Between the trimmed V and J ends, which lost 5 bases and 1 base, there was a span of 11 bases. Germline CDR1 and CDR2: SNHLY and FYNNEI. The length of the CDR3 is 14 residues. CDR3 region: CASSRSAGNTEAFF. In DNA, the CDR3 is TGTGCCAGCAGTAGATCGGCGGGGAACACTGAAGCTTTCTTT. The full variable domain, completed using reference TRBV2 and TRBJ1-1, is EPEVTQTPSHQVTQMGQEVILRCVPISNHLYFYWYRQILGQKVEFLVSFYNNEISEKSEIFDDQFSVERPDGSNFTLKIRSTKLEDSAMYFCASSRSAGNTEAFFGQGTRLTVV.

The chain carries TRBV30 and TRBJ1-1; D may be TRBD1 (5 bases). Between the trimmed V and J ends, which lost 1 base and 1 base, there was a span of 10 bases. Germline CDR1 is GTSNPN and CDR2 is SVGIG (reference sequence). The CDR3 loop spans 14 amino acids. The CDR3 DNA reads as TGTGCCTGGAGTGGTGTCAGGGCGAACACTGAAGCTTTCTTT. Amino acid sequence: CAWSGVRANTEAFF. The whole variable domain, filled in from reference TRBV30 and TRBJ1-1, reads SQTIHQWPATLVQPVGSPLSLECTVEGTSNPNLYWYRQAAGRGLQLLFYSVGIGQISSEVPQNLSASRPQDRQFILSSKKLLLSDSGFYLCAWSGVRANTEAFFGQGTRLTVV.

The chain has TRBV30 and TRBJ2-1; D ambiguous. The CDR3 runs 13 residues. The germline V gene encodes CDR1 GTSNPN and CDR2 SVGIG (reference sequence). The ends were cut back, 0 bases at V and 6 bases at J, with 9 bases in the middle. The CDR3: CAWSVPGFNEQFF. The CDR3 DNA reads as TGTGCCTGGAGTGTACCAGGATTCAATGAGCAGTTCTTC.

The chain uses TRBV27 and TRBJ1-4, with D perhaps matching TRBD1 (6 bases). Trimming cost V 1 base and J 8 bases, with 17 bases left between them. The CDR3 loop spans 16 amino acids. CDR1 is MNHEY and CDR2 is SMNVEV in the germline V gene (reference sequence). The CDR3 loop is CASSLYAGQRGEKLFF. The DNA for the CDR3 is TGTGCCAGCAGTTTATACGCCGGACAGAGGGGCGAAAAACTGTTTTTT.

This chain joins TRBV28 and TRBJ2-1; 7 nucleotides match TRBD1. J lost 1 base, V lost 6 bases, and 9 bases had no gene match. CDR3 length: 16 amino acids. Germline CDR1 and CDR2: MDHEN and SYDVKM. The CDR3 loop is CASSNIGGGSYNEQFF. CDR3 bases: TGTGCCAGCAGCAACATAGGGGGCGGATCCTACAATGAGCAGTTCTTC.

The V call is TRBV30, the J call TRBJ1-5; TRBD1 might be the D (6 bases). Germline V gene sequence: CDR1 GTSNPN, CDR2 SVGIG (reference sequence). V was trimmed by 3 bases and J by 3 bases, leaving 9 bases between them. There are 13 residues in the CDR3. In DNA form, the CDR3 reads TGTGCCTGGAGACAGGGCCCCAATCAGCCCCAGCATTTT. This codes for CAWRQGPNQPQHF.

This clone has just a few counts. The CDR3 nucleotides are TGTGCCAGCAGCTTAAATTTAGGACGAACAGGGGGCGGAAAAAGCTACACCTTC. Translation: CASSLNLGRTGGGKSYTF. V is TRBV7-9 and J is TRBJ1-2, with TRBD1 matching over 9 bases. V dropped 2 bases and J dropped 9; count of bases not matched to a gene: 19. The germline V gene encodes CDR1 SEHNR and CDR2 FQNEAQ (reference sequence). This CDR3 region has 18 residues.

The CDR3 reads CASRGRTGNSNQPQHF. CDR3 coding DNA: TGTGCCAGTAGGGGCAGGACGGGGAATAGCAATCAGCCCCAGCATTTT. V usage is TRBV19 and J usage is TRBJ1-5, with D unresolved. V gave up 6 bases and J gave up 0 bases, with 15 bases separating them. CDR3 length equals 16 residues. Germline CDR1 reads LNHDA; CDR2 reads SQIVND (reference sequence).

The rearrangement uses TRBV2 and TRBJ2-3, with D tentatively TRBD1 (5 bases). Trimming cost V 4 bases and J 1 base, with 12 bases left between them. This CDR3 spans 15 amino acids. CDR1 is SNHLY, CDR2 FYNNEI, per germline. The CDR3 reads CASSGFGAGTDTQYF. In DNA form, the CDR3 reads TGTGCCAGCAGTGGATTTGGGGCTGGCACAGATACGCAGTATTTT. Based on the CDR3 plus reference TRBV2 and TRBJ2-3, the full variable domain is EPEVTQTPSHQVTQMGQEVILRCVPISNHLYFYWYRQILGQKVEFLVSFYNNEISEKSEIFDDQFSVERPDGSNFTLKIRSTKLEDSAMYFCASSGFGAGTDTQYFGPGTRLTVL.